These 2 T cell receptor beta chains originate from one sample sequenced in a study of tumor-infiltrating lymphocytes in localized non-small cell lung cancer. Assay: immunoSEQ multiplex PCR; the TCRdb copy retains only in-frame clones and omits some. The sample has thousands of clones, 75% seen once; the top ten hold 4.5% to 7%. Input material: uninvolved lung tissue not adjacent to the tumor. The receptors were sampled from a human donor with non-small cell lung cancer.

The rearrangement uses TRBV19 and TRBJ2-7; D is uncertain. V lost 0 bases and J lost 3, with 12 bases in between. This CDR3 spans 15 amino acids. Germline values: CDR1 LNHDA, CDR2 SQIVND (reference sequence). CDR3 sequence (DNA): TGTGCCAGTAGTATAGATTCTCAGACGAACTACGAGCAGTACTTC. Residues: CASSIDSQTNYEQYF.

The chain employs TRBV27 and TRBJ2-7; possibly TRBD1 for D (5 bases). Trimming took 0 bases from V and 5 from J, leaving 17 bases between them. Germline V gene sequence: CDR1 MNHEY, CDR2 SMNVEV (reference sequence). There are 16 residues in the CDR3. CDR3 bases: TGTGCCAGCAGTTTATCGGGGCCCTTATATGGAGACGAGCAGTACTTC. It translates to CASSLSGPLYGDEQYF.